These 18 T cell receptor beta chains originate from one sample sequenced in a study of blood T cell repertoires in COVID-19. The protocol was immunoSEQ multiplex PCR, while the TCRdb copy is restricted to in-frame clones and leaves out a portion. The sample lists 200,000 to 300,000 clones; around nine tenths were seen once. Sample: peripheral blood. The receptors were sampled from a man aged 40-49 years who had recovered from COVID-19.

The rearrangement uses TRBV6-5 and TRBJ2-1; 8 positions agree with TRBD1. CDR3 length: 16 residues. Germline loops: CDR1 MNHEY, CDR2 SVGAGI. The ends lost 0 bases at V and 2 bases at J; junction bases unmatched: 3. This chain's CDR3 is CASSYSTQGAYNEQFF. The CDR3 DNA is TGTGCCAGCAGTTACTCGACACAGGGGGCCTACAATGAGCAGTTCTTC.

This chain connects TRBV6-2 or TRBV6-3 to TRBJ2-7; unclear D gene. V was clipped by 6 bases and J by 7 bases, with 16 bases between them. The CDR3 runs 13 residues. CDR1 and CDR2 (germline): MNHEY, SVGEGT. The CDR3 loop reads CASSPPLPREQYF. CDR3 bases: TGTGCCAGCAGCCCCCCCCTCCCGCGGGAGCAGTACTTC.

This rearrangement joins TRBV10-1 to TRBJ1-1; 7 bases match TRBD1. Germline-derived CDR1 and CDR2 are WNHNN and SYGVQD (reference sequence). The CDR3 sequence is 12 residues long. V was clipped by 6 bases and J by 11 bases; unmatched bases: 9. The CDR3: CASSDYRGEAFF. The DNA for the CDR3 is TGCGCCAGCAGCGATTACAGGGGAGAGGCTTTCTTT.

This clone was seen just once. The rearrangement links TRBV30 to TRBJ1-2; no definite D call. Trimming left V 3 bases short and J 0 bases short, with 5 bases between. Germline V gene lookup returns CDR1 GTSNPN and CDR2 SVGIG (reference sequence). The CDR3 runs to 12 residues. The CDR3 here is CAWRTANYGYTF. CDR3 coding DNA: TGTGCCTGGAGAACAGCTAACTATGGCTACACCTTC.

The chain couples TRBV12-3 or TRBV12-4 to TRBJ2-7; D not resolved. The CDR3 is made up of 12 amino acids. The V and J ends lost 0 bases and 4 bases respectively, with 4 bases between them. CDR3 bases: TGTGCCAGCAGTTTAGCCATGTACGAGCAGTACTTC. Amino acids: CASSLAMYEQYF.

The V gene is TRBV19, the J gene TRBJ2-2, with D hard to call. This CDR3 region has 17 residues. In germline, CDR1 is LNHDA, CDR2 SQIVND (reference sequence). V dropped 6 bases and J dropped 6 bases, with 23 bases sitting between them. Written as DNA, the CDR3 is TGTGCCAGTAGCCCAAAAAGTTTCGAACGGAGAGCCGGGGAGCTGTTTTTT. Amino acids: CASSPKSFERRAGELFF.

CDR3 DNA: TGTGCCAGTAGTAAAGTGCCAGGGGCAGCAGATACGCAGTATTTT. It codes for CASSKVPGAADTQYF. The V and J genes are TRBV19 and TRBJ2-3; maybe TRBD1 (6 bases). V lost 4 bases to trimming and J lost 4 bases, with 15 bases between them. Germline V gene lookup returns CDR1 LNHDA and CDR2 SQIVND (reference sequence). The CDR3 sequence is 15 residues long.

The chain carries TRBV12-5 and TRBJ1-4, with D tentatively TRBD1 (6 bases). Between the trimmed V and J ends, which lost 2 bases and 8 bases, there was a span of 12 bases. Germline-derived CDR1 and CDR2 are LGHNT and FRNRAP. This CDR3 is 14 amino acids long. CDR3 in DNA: TGTGCTAGTGGTTTGCCTGGGACACAAGAAAAACTGTTTTTT. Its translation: CASGLPGTQEKLFF.

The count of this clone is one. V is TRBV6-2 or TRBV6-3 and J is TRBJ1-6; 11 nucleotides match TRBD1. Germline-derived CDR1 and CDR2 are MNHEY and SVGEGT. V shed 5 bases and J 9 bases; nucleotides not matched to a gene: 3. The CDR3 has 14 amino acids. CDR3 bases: TGTGCCAGCAGTGGACAGGGGGCTGGTTCACCCCTCCACTTT. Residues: CASSGQGAGSPLHF.

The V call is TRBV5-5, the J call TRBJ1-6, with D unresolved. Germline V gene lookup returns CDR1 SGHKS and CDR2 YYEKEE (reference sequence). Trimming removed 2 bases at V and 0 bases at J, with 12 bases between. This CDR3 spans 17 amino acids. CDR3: CASSFIGESSYNSPLHF. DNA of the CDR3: TGTGCCAGCAGCTTCATCGGGGAGAGCTCCTATAATTCACCCCTCCACTTT.

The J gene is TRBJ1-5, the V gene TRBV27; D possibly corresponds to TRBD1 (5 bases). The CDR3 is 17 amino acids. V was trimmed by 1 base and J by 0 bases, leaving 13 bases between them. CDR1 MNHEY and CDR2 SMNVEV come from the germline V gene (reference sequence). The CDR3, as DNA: TGTGCCAGCAGTTTATACCAGGGTTCTAATAGCAATCAGCCCCAGCATTTT. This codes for CASSLYQGSNSNQPQHF.

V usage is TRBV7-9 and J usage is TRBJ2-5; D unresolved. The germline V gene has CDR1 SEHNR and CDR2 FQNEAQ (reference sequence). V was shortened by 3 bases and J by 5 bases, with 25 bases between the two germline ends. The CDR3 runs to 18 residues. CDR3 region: CASSFPLFGLNFQETQYF. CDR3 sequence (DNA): TGTGCCAGCAGCTTCCCACTCTTTGGGCTCAATTTCCAGGAGACCCAGTACTTC.

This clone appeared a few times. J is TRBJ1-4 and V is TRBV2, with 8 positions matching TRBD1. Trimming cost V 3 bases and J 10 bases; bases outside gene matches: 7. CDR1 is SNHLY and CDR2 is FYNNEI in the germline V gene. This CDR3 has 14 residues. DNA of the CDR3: TGTGCCAGCAGTGACAGGGGGCCGGTCGGAAAACTGTTTTTT. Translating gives CASSDRGPVGKLFF.

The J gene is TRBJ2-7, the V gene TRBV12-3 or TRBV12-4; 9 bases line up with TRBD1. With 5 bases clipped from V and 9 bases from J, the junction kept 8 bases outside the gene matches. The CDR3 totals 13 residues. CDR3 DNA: TGTGCCAGCAGTCCCTTACAGGGGGCGGGGCAGTACTTC. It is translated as CASSPLQGAGQYF.

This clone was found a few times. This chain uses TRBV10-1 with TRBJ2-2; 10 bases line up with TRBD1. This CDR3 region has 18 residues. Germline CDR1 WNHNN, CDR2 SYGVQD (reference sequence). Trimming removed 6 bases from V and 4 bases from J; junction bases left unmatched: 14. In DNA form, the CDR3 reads TGCGCCAGCAGCCCTAGGCATGGGACAGGGGTGGGCACCGGGGAGCTGTTTTTT. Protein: CASSPRHGTGVGTGELFF.

The CDR3: CASSIVEGGWNTGELFF. CDR3 coding DNA: TGTGCCAGCAGTATAGTAGAAGGGGGCTGGAACACCGGGGAGCTGTTTTTT. The chain recombines TRBV2 with TRBJ2-2, with TRBD1 matching 7 bases. V shed 5 bases, J shed 1 base, and the junction held 10 bases outside the gene matches. Germline values: CDR1 SNHLY, CDR2 FYNNEI. The CDR3 has 17 amino acids.

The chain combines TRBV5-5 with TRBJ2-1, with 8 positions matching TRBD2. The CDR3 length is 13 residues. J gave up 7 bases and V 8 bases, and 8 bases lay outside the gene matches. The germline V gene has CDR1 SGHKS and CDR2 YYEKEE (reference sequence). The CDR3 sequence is CASSSGPFNEQFF. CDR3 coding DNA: TGTGCCAGTTCTAGCGGGCCCTTTAATGAGCAGTTCTTC. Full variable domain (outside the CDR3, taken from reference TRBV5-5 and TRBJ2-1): DAGVTQSPTHLIKTRGQQVTLRCSPISGHKSVSWYQQVLGQGPQFIFQYYEKEERGRGNFPDRFSARQFPNYSSELNVNALLLGDSALYLCASSSGPFNEQFFGPGTRLTVL.

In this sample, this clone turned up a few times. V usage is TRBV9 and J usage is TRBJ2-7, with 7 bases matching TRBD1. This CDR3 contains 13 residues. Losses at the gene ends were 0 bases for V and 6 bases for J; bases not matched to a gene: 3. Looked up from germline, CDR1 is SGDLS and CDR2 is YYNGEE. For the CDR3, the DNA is TGTGCCAGCAGCGTAGAGACAGGGTCCGAGCAGTACTTC. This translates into CASSVETGSEQYF.